Shown below are 10 T cell receptor beta chains from a single sample sequenced in a study of cytomegalovirus exposure and HLA in healthy donors. Researchers ran the PCR with 60 Vbeta and 13 Jbeta primers. The method was immunoSEQ multiplex PCR; TCRdb's version includes in-frame clones alone and lacks a portion of them. The table shows about 150,000 clones, with about 80% occurring only once. Sequenced input: PBMCs. These receptor sequences come from a young man in good health and CMV-seronegative.

The rearrangement uses TRBV15 and TRBJ1-5; D gene ambiguous. CDR3 length: 16 amino acids. The germline V gene has CDR1 LNHNV and CDR2 YYDKDF (reference sequence). V was pared by 4 bases and J by 6 bases, with 19 bases between. This CDR3 reads CATSTLPRVHGQPQHF. The CDR3 bases are TGTGCCACCAGCACCCTCCCAAGAGTGCATGGTCAGCCCCAGCATTTT. The complete variable domain, with remaining parts taken from reference TRBV15 and TRBJ1-5, reads DAMVIQNPRYQVTQFGKPVTLSCSQTLNHNVMYWYQQKSSQAPKLLFHYYDKDFNNEADTPDNFQSRRPNTSFCFLDIRSPGLGDTAMYLCATSTLPRVHGQPQHFGDGTRLSIL.

This chain connects TRBV7-9 to TRBJ2-3, with 9 nucleotides matching TRBD2. Germline trimming cut 0 bases from V and 5 bases from J; bases unmatched to any gene: 6. The CDR3 totals 16 residues. Looked up from germline, CDR1 is SEHNR and CDR2 is FQNEAQ (reference sequence). CDR3 sequence (DNA): TGTGCCAGCAGCTTAGCGCGGGTAGCGGGGGAAGATACGCAGTATTTT. Residues: CASSLARVAGEDTQYF.

The chain combines TRBV28 with TRBJ2-1; 9 bases align to TRBD1. CDR3 length equals 15 residues. Per germline, CDR1 MDHEN and CDR2 SYDVKM. Unmatched junction bases numbered 2, after V lost 2 bases and J lost 3 bases. This chain's CDR3 is CASSLRDRVYNEQFF. CDR3 sequence (DNA): TGTGCCAGCAGTTTACGGGACAGGGTCTACAATGAGCAGTTCTTC. The whole variable domain, remainder taken from reference TRBV28 and TRBJ2-1, is DVKVTQSSRYLVKRTGEKVFLECVQDMDHENMFWYRQDPGLGLRLIYFSYDVKMKEKGDIPEGYSVSREKKERFSLILESASTNQTSMYLCASSLRDRVYNEQFFGPGTRLTVL.

The chain recombines TRBV29-1 with TRBJ2-3; the match to TRBD2 covers 11 bases. The CDR3 extends over 14 amino acids. Germline CDR1 is SQVTM and CDR2 is ANQGSEA. V lost 4 bases and J lost 1; bases outside the gene matches: 1. DNA of the CDR3: TGCAGCGTTGGACTAGCGGGACGCACAGATACGCAGTATTTT. Translating gives CSVGLAGRTDTQYF.

This chain connects TRBV6-4 to TRBJ2-3, with unresolved D. The germline V gene has CDR1 MRHNA and CDR2 SNTAGT. The ends were cut back, 0 bases at V and 2 bases at J, with 3 bases in the middle. The CDR3 spans 13 residues. The chain's CDR3 is CASSDSYTDTQYF. The CDR3 DNA follows: TGTGCCAGCAGTGACTCCTACACAGATACGCAGTATTTT.

This clone was detected only a few times. The chain links TRBV29-1 to TRBJ2-5; 15 positions agree with TRBD2. The CDR3 loop spans 18 amino acids. The V gene end was trimmed by 7 bases and the J gene end by 12 bases; junction bases not matched to a gene: 24. Germline-derived CDR1 and CDR2 are SQVTM and ANQGSEA. CDR3 coding DNA: TGCAGCGCCAGAAGTGTATTGTTTAGGACTAGCGGGAGGGAGGCCGAGTACTTC. It is translated as CSARSVLFRTSGREAEYF.

This clone has a handful of counts. J is TRBJ2-7 and V is TRBV5-6; tentatively, D is TRBD1 (5 bases). Trimming pared 5 bases from V and 0 bases from J, leaving 15 bases between. This CDR3 is built from 15 residues. The germline V gene has CDR1 SGHDT and CDR2 YYEEEE. The CDR3 reads CASSPDSRPSYEQYF. In DNA, the CDR3 is TGTGCCAGCAGTCCTGACAGCCGCCCCTCCTACGAGCAGTACTTC.

This sequence joins TRBV10-3 and TRBJ1-1, with a tentative D call TRBD1 (6 bases). Trimming removed 8 bases at V and 8 bases at J, with 15 bases between. This CDR3 is 12 amino acids long. Germline CDR1 reads ENHRY; CDR2 reads SYGVKD. The chain's CDR3 is CAIATGIGEAFF. CDR3 in DNA: TGTGCCATCGCTACAGGGATTGGAGAAGCTTTCTTT.

V and J are TRBV29-1 and TRBJ1-1; maybe TRBD1 (5 bases). The CDR3 is 15 amino acids. The germline V gene encodes CDR1 SQVTM and CDR2 ANQGSEA. Trimming stripped 2 bases from V and 1 base from J, with 14 bases between. The CDR3 DNA follows: TGCAGCGTTGAAAAATGGGGCCCGTGGAACACTGAAGCTTTCTTT. Amino acids: CSVEKWGPWNTEAFF. Full variable domain (remainder filled in from reference TRBV29-1 and TRBJ1-1): SAVISQKPSRDICQRGTSLTIQCQVDSQVTMMFWYRQQPGQSLTLIATANQGSEATYESGFVIDKFPISRPNLTFSTLTVSNMSPEDSSIYLCSVEKWGPWNTEAFFGQGTRLTVV.

The V and J genes are TRBV4-1 and TRBJ1-2, with D unresolved. V lost 2 bases and J 6 bases, leaving 10 bases between the germline ends. Per the germline V gene, CDR1 is MGHRA and CDR2 is YSYEKL. This CDR3 spans 13 amino acids. Written as DNA, the CDR3 is TGCGCCAGCAGCCAATCTAATGGAGATGGCTACACCTTC. Translating gives CASSQSNGDGYTF.